Shown below are 24 T cell receptor beta chains from a single sample sequenced in a study of blood T cell repertoires in COVID-19. Assay: immunoSEQ multiplex PCR; the TCRdb copy retains only in-frame clones and omits some. The sample gives 120,000 or so clones, around 81% of which show up once; roughly 17% is in the top ten. What was sequenced was peripheral blood. These receptors were collected from a man aged 25 to 40 with COVID-19, enrolled during active disease.

The chain links TRBV9 to TRBJ1-2, with 9 bases aligning to TRBD1. The CDR3 contains 15 residues. Trimming at V came to 3 bases and at J to 2 bases, leaving 5 bases not matched to a gene. From germline, CDR1 is SGDLS and CDR2 YYNGEE. In DNA, the CDR3 is TGTGCCAGCAGCGAAGGGACAGGGCGGAACTATGGCTACACCTTC. Translated, it gives CASSEGTGRNYGYTF.

The gene calls are TRBV9 and TRBJ1-6; 8 bases map to TRBD1. Germline V gene lookup returns CDR1 SGDLS and CDR2 YYNGEE. Unmatched junction bases numbered 8, after V lost 2 bases and J lost 7 bases. The CDR3 sequence is 16 residues long. This CDR3 is CASSVFPGTGNSPLHF. The CDR3 nucleotides read TGTGCCAGCAGCGTGTTCCCCGGGACAGGCAATTCACCCCTCCACTTT.

The genes are TRBV24-1 and TRBJ2-5; weak D call: TRBD1 (6 bases). Germline V gene data show CDR1 as KGHDR and CDR2 as SFDVKD. The CDR3 runs to 14 residues. The V end was cut by 7 bases, the J end by 2 bases, with 13 bases between. The CDR3 here is CATRDTTGQETQYF. CDR3 DNA sequence: TGTGCCACCAGGGACACGACAGGACAAGAGACCCAGTACTTC.

The chain recombines TRBV29-1 with TRBJ2-2, with D perhaps TRBD1 (6 bases). Per the germline V gene, CDR1 is SQVTM and CDR2 is ANQGSEA. The length of the CDR3 is 15 residues. Trimming removed 2 bases from V and 5 bases from J, with 15 bases in between. CDR3 nucleotides: TGCAGCGTTGAATCTAGGGGGAGTGCTACCGGGGAGCTGTTTTTT. Translating it yields CSVESRGSATGELFF.

The chain's CDR3 is CASSHTYRSYEQYF. CDR3 bases: TGTGCCAGCAGCCACACCTACAGGTCCTACGAGCAGTACTTC. This sequence joins TRBV7-6 and TRBJ2-7, with D perhaps TRBD1 (5 bases). Trimming left V 5 bases short and J 1 base short, with 12 bases between. CDR1 is SGHVS and CDR2 is FNYEAQ in the germline V gene. The CDR3 has 14 residues.

The DNA of the CDR3 is TGCGCCAGCAGTCTGGGACAGCCGTACCAAGAGACCCAGTACTTC. This translates into CASSLGQPYQETQYF. The chain combines TRBV10-2 with TRBJ2-5, with 7 bases fitting TRBD1. The CDR3 covers 15 residues. In germline, CDR1 is WSHSY, CDR2 SAAADI. Unmatched junction bases numbered 6, after V lost 5 bases and J lost 0 bases.

The genes are TRBV5-8 and TRBJ2-5, with a weak D call TRBD2 (5 bases). CDR1 and CDR2 (germline): SGHTS, YDEGEE. V lost 5 bases, J lost 6 bases, and 14 bases lay in between. The CDR3 is 13 amino acids. The CDR3 region has the DNA TGTGCCAGCAGTCACGGACTGGATCAGACCCAGTACTTC. Protein product: CASSHGLDQTQYF. Variable domain in full (rest from reference TRBV5-8 and TRBJ2-5): EAGVTQSPTHLIKTRGQQATLRCSPISGHTSVYWYQQALGLGLQFLLWYDEGEERNRGNFPPRFSGRQFPNYSSELNVNALELEDSALYLCASSHGLDQTQYFGPGTRLLVL.

The CDR3 region is CASSYSSPSNTGELFF. The DNA of the CDR3 is TGTGCCAGCAGTTACTCGTCTCCCTCGAACACCGGGGAGCTGTTTTTT. The chain links TRBV6-2 or TRBV6-3 to TRBJ2-2; D uncertain. This CDR3 is built from 16 residues. Trimming stripped 0 bases from V and 0 bases from J, with 8 bases between. The germline V gene has CDR1 MNHEY and CDR2 SVGEGT.

J is TRBJ2-6 and V is TRBV5-1, with 8 bases aligning to TRBD1. Germline lookup yields CDR1 SGHRS and CDR2 YFSETQ. The CDR3 spans 18 residues. Trimming cost V 2 bases and J 2 bases; bases outside gene matches: 9. This CDR3 is CASSFPPGQATGANVLTF. For the CDR3, the DNA is TGCGCCAGCAGCTTCCCCCCGGGACAGGCTACTGGGGCCAACGTCCTGACTTTC.

The gene calls are TRBV6-5 and TRBJ2-3, with TRBD2 matching 10 bases. Per germline, CDR1 MNHEY and CDR2 SVGAGI. V shed 3 bases, J shed 2 bases, and the junction held 5 bases outside the gene matches. CDR3 size: 16 residues. The CDR3 region is CASSYSLAGATDTQYF. The CDR3 nucleotides read TGTGCCAGCAGTTATTCGCTAGCGGGGGCCACAGATACGCAGTATTTT.

This rearrangement joins TRBV29-1 to TRBJ2-1; D is possibly TRBD2 (6 bases). This CDR3 contains 11 residues. CDR1 and CDR2 (germline): SQVTM, ANQGSEA. This chain's CDR3 is CAGSSYNEQFF. As DNA, the CDR3 is TGCGCGGGAAGCTCCTACAATGAGCAGTTCTTC.

The CDR3 loop reads CASSIVATGVYNEQFF. The CDR3 region has the DNA TGTGCCAGTAGTATAGTAGCGACAGGGGTTTACAATGAGCAGTTCTTC. This sequence joins TRBV19 and TRBJ2-1, with 8 bases lining up with TRBD1. V trimming: 1 base; J trimming: 4 bases; junction bases outside the gene matches: 6. The CDR3 has 16 amino acids. Germline-derived CDR1 and CDR2 are LNHDA and SQIVND (reference sequence).

V is TRBV10-3 and J is TRBJ1-1; D is uncertain. The CDR3 is made up of 15 amino acids. V gave up 4 bases and J gave up 0 bases, with 12 bases separating them. Germline V gives CDR1 ENHRY, CDR2 SYGVKD. The CDR3 loop is CAISGQVTVNTEAFF. For the CDR3, the DNA is TGTGCCATCAGTGGTCAGGTAACCGTGAACACTGAAGCTTTCTTT.

The chain combines TRBV6-1 with TRBJ2-1; 7 nucleotides align to TRBD1. The CDR3 is made up of 15 amino acids. Germline V gene data show CDR1 as MNHNS and CDR2 as SASEGT. V shed 1 base, J shed 11 bases, and the junction held 11 bases outside the gene matches. CDR3 sequence (DNA): TGTGCCAGCAGTGAAGAGGGGCCGAGACAGGGACAGCAGTTCTTC. As protein: CASSEEGPRQGQQFF.

The chain is built from TRBV12-3 or TRBV12-4 and TRBJ1-2, with D perhaps TRBD1 (5 bases). The CDR3 spans 13 residues. Trimming cost V 7 bases and J 8 bases, with 17 bases left between them. The CDR3: CASTTDIVLGYTF. CDR3 in DNA: TGTGCCAGCACCACGGACATAGTACTCGGCTACACCTTC.

The sample holds a few counts of this clone. This chain joins TRBV2 and TRBJ2-3; no definite D call. The CDR3 consists of 12 residues. CDR1 is SNHLY and CDR2 is FYNNEI in the germline V gene. The V end was cut by 7 bases, the J end by 2 bases, with 7 bases between. For the CDR3, the DNA is TGTGCCAGCATGGCAGACACAGATACGCAGTATTTT. It specifies CASMADTDTQYF.

CDR3 DNA sequence: TGTGCCAGCAGCTCGCCAGACAGGGGTGGCGGAGAGACCCAGTACTTC. Protein: CASSSPDRGGGETQYF. V and J are TRBV7-8 and TRBJ2-5; 8 nucleotides align to TRBD1. V was pared by 4 bases and J by 4 bases, with 11 bases of the junction left unmatched. Germline V gives CDR1 SGHVS, CDR2 FQNEAQ. This CDR3 is built from 16 residues.

The chain couples TRBV6-1 to TRBJ1-5; D remains ambiguous. The CDR3 totals 13 residues. Trimming took off 2 bases at V and 7 bases at J, with 9 bases between the two ends. Germline V gives CDR1 MNHNS, CDR2 SASEGT. CDR3 sequence: CASSEPGGQPQHF. Written as DNA, the CDR3 is TGTGCCAGCAGTGAACCAGGAGGGCAGCCCCAGCATTTT.

The chain employs TRBV19 and TRBJ2-3; 8 nucleotides align to TRBD2. V gave up 3 bases and J gave up 1 base; unmatched junction bases: 6. Germline CDR1 reads LNHDA; CDR2 reads SQIVND (reference sequence). The CDR3 is made up of 16 amino acids. CDR3 DNA: TGTGCCAGTAGTATTACTCGGGGGGGCGGCACAGATACGCAGTATTTT. This sequence encodes CASSITRGGGTDTQYF.

The chain has TRBV16 and TRBJ1-2; D is unclear. Trimming shortened V by 0 bases and J by 4 bases, and 12 bases separated the two germline ends. Germline V gene sequence: CDR1 KGHSY, CDR2 FQNENV. The CDR3 contains 15 residues. The CDR3 here is CASSQSEAGVYGYTF. Here the CDR3 DNA reads TGTGCCAGCAGCCAATCAGAGGCCGGAGTCTATGGCTACACCTTC.

This rearrangement joins TRBV12-5 to TRBJ1-4; perhaps TRBD1 as D (6 bases). V was pared by 0 bases and J by 0 bases, with 14 bases between. The CDR3 covers 18 residues. Germline V gene lookup returns CDR1 LGHNT and CDR2 FRNRAP. CDR3 nucleotide sequence: TGTGCTAGTGGTTTGGTACAATCGGACAGAGCAACTAATGAAAAACTGTTTTTT. This codes for CASGLVQSDRATNEKLFF.

This clone was detected only a few times. The chain has TRBV7-2 and TRBJ2-1; 9 nucleotides align to TRBD1. Unmatched junction bases numbered 10, after V lost 8 bases and J lost 8 bases. The CDR3 sequence is 14 residues long. The germline CDR1 and CDR2 sequences are SGHTA and FQGNSA. CDR3 residues: CASGGQGWGDEQFF. Here the CDR3 DNA reads TGTGCCAGCGGGGGACAGGGTTGGGGAGATGAGCAGTTCTTC.

V gene TRBV11-2 combines with J gene TRBJ1-2; no clear D. The germline V gene encodes CDR1 SGHAT and CDR2 FQNNGV. V gave up 3 bases and J gave up 8 bases, with 10 bases separating them. This CDR3 spans 12 amino acids. The CDR3 sequence: CASSFLSEGYTF. The DNA for the CDR3 is TGTGCCAGCAGCTTTCTATCGGAGGGCTACACCTTC. Complete variable domain (other parts from reference TRBV11-2 and TRBJ1-2): EAGVAQSPRYKIIEKRQSVAFWCNPISGHATLYWYQQILGQGPKLLIQFQNNGVVDDSQLPKDRFSAERLKGVDSTLKIQPAKLEDSAVYLCASSFLSEGYTFGSGTRLTVV.

This chain uses TRBV2 with TRBJ1-5; D is ambiguous. Trimming shortened V by 1 base and J by 0 bases, and 13 bases separated the two germline ends. The CDR3 length is 17 residues. From germline, CDR1 is SNHLY and CDR2 FYNNEI. CDR3 sequence (DNA): TGTGCCAGCAGTGAAGTGAGCGGAATTTATAGCAATCAGCCCCAGCATTTT. It specifies CASSEVSGIYSNQPQHF.